Below, one T cell receptor beta chain is given with its context. The data belong to a study of blood T cell repertoires in COVID-19. Study details: COVID-19 samples collected from the United States, Italy and Spain covered acute and convalescent phases. Nucleic acid was either cDNA or gDNA, and it came from T cells, B-cell-depleted T cells, or PBMCs.

In the study's own analysis: Estimation of nucleated cell counts was performed using reference gene primer amplification. Clones were sequenced by immunoSEQ multiplex PCR, and TCRdb holds only the in-frame ones, with some missing. The V and J calls and clone size were taken over from that table, and D and trimming were inferred from the DNA. The data show about 62,000 clones, 80% to 90% seen once. Seattle-derived patients entered the study during active infection and were followed longitudinally. This CDR3 has 15 amino acids. Germline CDR1 LGHNA, CDR2 YSLEER. Between the trimmed V and J ends, which lost 5 bases and 4 bases, there was a span of 14 bases.

This chain connects TRBV4-3 to TRBJ1-4, with D possibly TRBD1 on 5 matching bases. The sequenced sample consisted of peripheral blood. This TCR was sampled from a woman in her sixties or seventies with COVID-19, enrolled during active disease. CDR3 sequence (DNA): TGCGCCAGCAGCGCCCACAGGATGAATAATGAAAAACTGTTTTTT. This codes for CASSAHRMNNEKLFF.